The entry below gives a single T cell receptor beta chain sequence along with its context. Its antigen is still unknown. This specimen belongs to a study of cytomegalovirus exposure and HLA in healthy donors. Study at large: Earlier findings included about 120 million unique TCR beta sequences obtained from around 180 million T cells.

Use of 60 Vbeta and 13 Jbeta primers characterized the PCR. Data came from immunoSEQ multiplex PCR; TCRdb stores just in-frame clones and leaves some out. The repertoire has 65,000 to 90,000 clones, under 85% of them found once; the top ten carry 15% to 20%. The CDR3 has 18 residues. Per the germline V gene, CDR1 is SEHNR and CDR2 is FQNEAQ (reference sequence). Trimming took 2 bases from V and 3 from J; bases not matched to a gene: 7. General observations from the study: Some TCR beta chains (around 160 of them) were listed as cytomegalovirus-associated. Per a later analysis, HLA-associated TCR beta chains showed more clonal expansion than other, equally common TCR beta chains. What a later analysis showed was that several of the most significant clusters appeared linked to common viral pathogens.

The sequence was obtained from a woman in her thirties or forties in good health and CMV-seropositive. This sequence joins TRBV7-9 and TRBJ2-2; 12 positions match TRBD2. The material sequenced was PBMCs. The DNA for the CDR3 is TGTGCCAGCAGCTTAATCCCACTAGCGGGGGGTCACACCGGGGAGCTGTTTTTT. Translated: CASSLIPLAGGHTGELFF.